This TCR beta chain was sequenced in a study of cytomegalovirus exposure and HLA in healthy donors. Background on the study: For the approximately 400 genotyped donors, over 80% fell within the Caucasian-associated ancestry cluster. General study results and limits: Trimming of TCR beta V- and J-genes showed a link, identified in a later analysis, to a missense DCLRE1C variant. Sequencing depth across donors, presence/absence analyses assumed, was roughly uniform. Fewer N-insertions than the 666-donor mean were reportedly shown by an Asian-associated ancestry cluster in a later analysis.

The CDR3 extends over 13 amino acids. The V and J ends lost 3 bases and 10 bases respectively, with 16 bases between them. Germline loops: CDR1 GTSNPN, CDR2 SVGIG (reference sequence). Turning to this clone: Its antigen is unknown.

The PCR had 60 Vbeta and 13 Jbeta primers. Libraries were prepared by immunoSEQ multiplex PCR; TCRdb keeps only in-frame clonotypes and omits some of them. This sample has 130,000 or so clones, with about 79% found just once. The V and J genes are TRBV30 and TRBJ2-4; D possibly corresponds to TRBD2 (6 bases). The sequence was collected from a woman aged 18-29 years in good health and CMV-seropositive. Sequencing used PBMCs. This chain's CDR3 is CAWSMAGQEIQYF. The CDR3 DNA is TGTGCCTGGAGCATGGCGGGGCAGGAGATTCAGTACTTC.